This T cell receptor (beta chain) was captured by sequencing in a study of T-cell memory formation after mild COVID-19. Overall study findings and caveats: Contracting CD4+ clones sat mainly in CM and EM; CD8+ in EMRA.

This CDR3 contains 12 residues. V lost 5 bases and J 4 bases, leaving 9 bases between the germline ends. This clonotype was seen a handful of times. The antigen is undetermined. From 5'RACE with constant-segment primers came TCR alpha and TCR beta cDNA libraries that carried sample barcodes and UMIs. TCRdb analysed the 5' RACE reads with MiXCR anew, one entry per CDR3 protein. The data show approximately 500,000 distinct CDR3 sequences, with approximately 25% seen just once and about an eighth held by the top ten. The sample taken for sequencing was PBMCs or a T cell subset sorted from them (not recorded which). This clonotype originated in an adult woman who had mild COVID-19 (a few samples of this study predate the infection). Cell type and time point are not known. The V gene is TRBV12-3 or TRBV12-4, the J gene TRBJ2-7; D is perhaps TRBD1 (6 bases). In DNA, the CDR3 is TGTGCCAGCAGTGGGACATTTTACGAGCAGTACTTC. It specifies CASSGTFYEQYF.